This record covers a single TCR beta chain. The antigen is undetermined. The data stem from a study of T cells in Graves' hyperthyroidism and ophthalmopathy. Overall study results and limits: The model's output predicted ophthalmopathy at a median of roughly 6.9 months prior to onset.

Participants, patients aged 18 to 65, had newly diagnosed hyperthyroidism with a duration under 2 months. The study excluded patients with uncontrolled infection, other autoimmune disease, pregnancy or lactation. From germline, CDR1 is ENHRY and CDR2 SYGVKD. There are 16 residues in the CDR3. The J segment lost 6 bases and the V segment lost 2 bases, leaving 13 bases of the junction unmatched. There were TCR beta CDR3 regions amplified from RNA transcripts. First-round RT-PCR of the TCR CDR3 relied on the HTBI primer set. TCRdb re-called the multiplex PCR reads through MiXCR, storing one row per CDR3 protein. The repertoire holds 560,000 or so distinct CDR3 sequences, with just over 45% as singletons.

The sequenced material came from peripheral blood or thyroid tissue (not recorded which). This receptor was obtained from a woman aged 18-30 years with Graves' hyperthyroidism. The V call is TRBV10-3, the J call TRBJ2-7; 7 bases fit TRBD1. The CDR3, as DNA: TGTGCCATCAGTGAGCCCCGGACAGGTACCCGGTCCGAGCAGTACTTC. It translates to CAISEPRTGTRSEQYF.